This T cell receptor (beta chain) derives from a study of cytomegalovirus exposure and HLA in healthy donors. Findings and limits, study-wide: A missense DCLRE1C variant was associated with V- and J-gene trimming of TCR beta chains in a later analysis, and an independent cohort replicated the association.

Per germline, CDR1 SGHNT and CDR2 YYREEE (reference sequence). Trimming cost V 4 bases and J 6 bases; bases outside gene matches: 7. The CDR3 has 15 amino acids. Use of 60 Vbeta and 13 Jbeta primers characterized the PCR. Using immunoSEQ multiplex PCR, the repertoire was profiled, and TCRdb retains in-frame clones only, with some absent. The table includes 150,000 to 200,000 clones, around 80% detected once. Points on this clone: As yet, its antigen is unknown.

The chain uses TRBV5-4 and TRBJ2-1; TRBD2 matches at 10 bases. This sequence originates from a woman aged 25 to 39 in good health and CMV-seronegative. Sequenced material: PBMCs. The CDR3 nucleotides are TGTGCCAGCAGCCAGTATAGCGGGGGGAGCAATGAGCAGTTCTTC. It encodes CASSQYSGGSNEQFF.